These 4 T cell receptor beta chains came from one sample sequenced in a study of blood T cells in healthy people across ages (dated by TCRdb to about 2015). The library was built by means of 5' RACE. This sample was sequenced with an Illumina HiSeq 2500. A second PCR of 7 to 11 cycles was run with a J-beta primer mix and a sample-barcoded 5' primer. TCRdb applied fastp at Q25 and MiXCR to the public reads, then kept only in-frame beta chains. Merged by CDR3 protein, the rows form single entries marked with the most common genes and DNA. Here the sample has 700,000 or so distinct CDR3 sequences; about 20% occur a single time. The top ten clones comprise roughly 22% of the sample. The source material was blood. These receptors all stem from a man in his 70s in good health.

The gene calls are TRBV2 and TRBJ1-5; perhaps TRBD1 as D (5 bases). The CDR3 is 13 amino acids. Germline V gene lookup returns CDR1 SNHLY and CDR2 FYNNEI. Trimming left V 6 bases short and J 4 bases short, with 10 bases between. The CDR3 DNA follows: TGTGCCAGCAGGGGGACGGAAAATCAGCCCCAGCATTTT. Translation gives CASRGTENQPQHF.

In its sample, this clonotype was seen a few times. V usage is TRBV15 and J usage is TRBJ2-3, with a possible D match to TRBD2 (6 bases). Germline lookup yields CDR1 LNHNV and CDR2 YYDKDF (reference sequence). This CDR3 has 15 amino acids. The V gene lost 0 bases and the J gene lost 0 bases, with 7 bases spanning the gap. The CDR3 DNA reads as TGTGCCACCAGCAGAGATACTAGCAGCACAGATACGCAGTATTTT. Encoded protein: CATSRDTSSTDTQYF. Variable domain in full (rest from reference TRBV15 and TRBJ2-3): DAMVIQNPRYQVTQFGKPVTLSCSQTLNHNVMYWYQQKSSQAPKLLFHYYDKDFNNEADTPDNFQSRRPNTSFCFLDIRSPGLGDTAMYLCATSRDTSSTDTQYFGPGTRLTVL.

This clonotype was seen many times. The rearrangement uses TRBV12-3 or TRBV12-4 and TRBJ1-2, with a possible D match to TRBD1 (5 bases). The CDR3 contains 15 residues. Trimming stripped 6 bases from V and 6 bases from J, with 20 bases between. CDR3 sequence (DNA): TGTGCCAGCAGCTTGGTAGGGGTGGCGGTTAATGGCTACACCTTC. Translating gives CASSLVGVAVNGYTF.

The V and J genes are TRBV29-1 and TRBJ1-3, with unresolved D. Per the germline V gene, CDR1 is SQVTM and CDR2 is ANQGSEA. V gave up 7 bases and J gave up 1 base, with 11 bases separating them. The CDR3 is 13 amino acids. CDR3 in amino acids: CSARGFSGNTIYF. Here the CDR3 DNA reads TGCAGCGCCCGAGGGTTTTCTGGAAACACCATATATTTT.